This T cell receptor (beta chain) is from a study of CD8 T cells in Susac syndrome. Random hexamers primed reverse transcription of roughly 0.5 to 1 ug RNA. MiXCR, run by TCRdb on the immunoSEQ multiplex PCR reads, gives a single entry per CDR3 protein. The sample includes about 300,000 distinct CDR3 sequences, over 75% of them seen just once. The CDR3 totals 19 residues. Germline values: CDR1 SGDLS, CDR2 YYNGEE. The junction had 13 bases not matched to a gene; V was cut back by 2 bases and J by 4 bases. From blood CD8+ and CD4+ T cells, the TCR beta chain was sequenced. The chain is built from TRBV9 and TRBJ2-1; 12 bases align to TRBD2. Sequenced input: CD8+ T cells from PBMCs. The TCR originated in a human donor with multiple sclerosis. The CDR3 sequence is CASSVEDRRLAGEYNEQFF. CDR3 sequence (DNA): TGTGCCAGCAGCGTTGAGGACAGGAGACTAGCGGGGGAATACAATGAGCAGTTCTTC.